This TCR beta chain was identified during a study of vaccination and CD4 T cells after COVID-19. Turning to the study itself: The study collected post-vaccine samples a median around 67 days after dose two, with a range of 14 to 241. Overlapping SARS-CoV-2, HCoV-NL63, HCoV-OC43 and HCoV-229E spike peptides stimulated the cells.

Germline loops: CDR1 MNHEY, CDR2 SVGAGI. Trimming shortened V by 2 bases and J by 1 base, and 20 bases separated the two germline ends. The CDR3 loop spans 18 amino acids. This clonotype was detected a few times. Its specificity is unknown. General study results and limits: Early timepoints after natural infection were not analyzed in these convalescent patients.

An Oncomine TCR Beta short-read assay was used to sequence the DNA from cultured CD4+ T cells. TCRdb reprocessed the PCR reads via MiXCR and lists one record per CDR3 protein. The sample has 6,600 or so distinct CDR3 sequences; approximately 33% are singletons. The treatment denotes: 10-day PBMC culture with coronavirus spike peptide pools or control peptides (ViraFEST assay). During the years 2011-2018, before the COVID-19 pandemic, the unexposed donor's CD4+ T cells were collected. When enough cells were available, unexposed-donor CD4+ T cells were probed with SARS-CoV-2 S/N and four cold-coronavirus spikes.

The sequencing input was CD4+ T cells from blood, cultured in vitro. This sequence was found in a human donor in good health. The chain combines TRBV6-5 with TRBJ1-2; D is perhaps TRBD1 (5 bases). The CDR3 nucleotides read TGTGCCAGCAGTTACCTTCGCCCCGGGACCGCGGATAACTATGGCTACACCTTC. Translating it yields CASSYLRPGTADNYGYTF.